This TCR beta chain was recovered during a study of T cells in Graves' hyperthyroidism and ophthalmopathy. On this clonotype itself: This could be a read error, since a much larger clone is one nucleotide away.

Recently diagnosed hyperthyroidism of less than 2 months' duration affected patients aged 18 to 65. The study based diagnoses on clinical symptoms, serum thyroxine and TRAb, thyroid ultrasound and orbital computed tomography. Template material for amplifying TCR beta CDR3 regions consisted of RNA transcripts. When the TCR CDR3 underwent first-round RT-PCR, the HTBI primer set was used. TCRdb reanalysed the multiplex PCR reads using MiXCR and keeps one entry per CDR3 protein. The sample gives fewer than 850,000 distinct CDR3 sequences, around a sixth of which show up once; 15% to 17% is in the top ten. The sample comprised blood. The sequence was obtained from a man aged 50 to 60 with Graves' hyperthyroidism.

The CDR3 nucleotides are TGTGCCAGCAGCGTAGGACCTCCGGACACCGACTACGAGCACTACTTC. This gives the protein CASSVGPPDTDYEHYF. The V gene is TRBV9, the J gene TRBJ2-7; the D gene could be TRBD1 or TRBD2 (5 bases each). Germline values: CDR1 SGDLS, CDR2 YYNGEE. CDR3 size: 16 residues.